Below, 28 T cell receptor beta chains from the same sample are listed, as sequenced in a study of T cells after yellow fever vaccination. TCRdb processed the 5' RACE reads anew with MiXCR; each CDR3 protein has one entry. The data contain some 320,000 distinct CDR3 sequences, 8.7% of them singletons. The sequencing used PBMCs, collected on the day of the first yellow fever vaccination. The receptor source for this set is a man aged 18 to 35 who received the YFV17D yellow fever vaccine.

This chain joins TRBV7-9 and TRBJ1-2, with 7 bases aligning to TRBD1. The CDR3 runs to 12 residues. V was pared by 5 bases and J by 7 bases, with 4 bases of the junction left unmatched. CDR1 is SEHNR, CDR2 FQNEAQ, per germline (reference sequence). Here the CDR3 reads CASSPRGIGYTF. As DNA, the CDR3 is TGTGCCAGCAGCCCCAGGGGGATTGGCTACACCTTC.

This clonotype was picked up a small number of times. The chain links TRBV7-2 to TRBJ2-3; D uncertain. Trimming left V 4 bases short and J 2 bases short, with 16 bases between. The germline CDR1 and CDR2 sequences are SGHTA and FQGNSA. The CDR3 covers 16 residues. The CDR3 loop is CASSSNGLLLTDTQYF. In DNA, the CDR3 is TGTGCCAGCAGCTCGAACGGGCTCTTGCTCACAGATACGCAGTATTTT. The full variable domain, rest sourced from reference TRBV7-2 and TRBJ2-3, is GAGVSQSPSNKVTEKGKDVELRCDPISGHTALYWYRQSLGQGLEFLIYFQGNSAPDKSGLPSDRFSAERTGGSVSTLTIQRTQQEDSAVYLCASSSNGLLLTDTQYFGPGTRLTVL.

The chain's CDR3 is CASSLTLADTGELFF. The CDR3 nucleotides read TGCGCCAGCAGCTTGACTCTGGCTGACACCGGGGAGCTGTTTTTT. V usage is TRBV5-1 and J usage is TRBJ2-2; no clear D gene. The CDR3 spans 15 residues. V lost 1 base and J lost 3, with 10 bases in between. Germline V CDR1 and CDR2: SGHRS, YFSETQ.

This clonotype was seen a handful of times. The chain has TRBV28 and TRBJ2-5; D is unclear. The length of the CDR3 is 16 residues. Looked up from germline, CDR1 is MDHEN and CDR2 is SYDVKM. The ends were cut back, 6 bases at V and 3 bases at J, with 20 bases in the middle. The CDR3 DNA reads TGTGCCAGCAGAAGAACCTTACCCCCGGAGAAAGAGACCCAGTACTTC. Translating gives CASRRTLPPEKETQYF.

The chain has TRBV6-5 and TRBJ1-4; D ambiguous. V was shortened by 2 bases and J by 4 bases, with 5 bases between the two germline ends. This CDR3 is built from 13 residues. Germline loops: CDR1 MNHEY, CDR2 SVGAGI. The CDR3 nucleotides are TGTGCCAGCAGTTACGAGGGTAATGAAAAACTGTTTTTT. The encoded protein is CASSYEGNEKLFF.

A few counts support this clonotype. The chain has TRBV11-2 and TRBJ2-7; D is unresolved. This CDR3 is 11 amino acids long. V dropped 2 bases and J dropped 5 bases, with 4 bases sitting between them. The germline V gene has CDR1 SGHAT and CDR2 FQNNGV. The CDR3 here is CASSLWDEQYF. CDR3 in DNA: TGTGCCAGCAGCTTATGGGACGAGCAGTACTTC.

There are a few counts of this clonotype. The V call is TRBV7-3, the J call TRBJ2-3, with 15 bases lining up with TRBD2. CDR1 and CDR2 (germline): SGHTA, FQGTGA. Trimming cost V 2 bases and J 10 bases; bases outside gene matches: 4. This CDR3 spans 15 amino acids. CDR3 DNA sequence: TGTGCCAGCAGCTTAGGACTAGCGGGGGGGCTTGCGCAGTATTTT. It is translated as CASSLGLAGGLAQYF.

The chain joins TRBV9 to TRBJ1-2; the match to TRBD1 covers 10 bases. The CDR3 runs to 15 residues. The V gene end was trimmed by 0 bases and the J gene end by 3 bases; junction bases not matched to a gene: 2. Germline CDR1 SGDLS, CDR2 YYNGEE. CDR3 sequence: CASSVAGQGDYGYTF. CDR3 nucleotide sequence: TGTGCCAGCAGCGTAGCCGGACAGGGGGACTATGGCTACACCTTC.

This clonotype was detected ten times or more. The rearrangement joins TRBV25-1 to TRBJ2-5; D may match TRBD1 or TRBD2 (5 bases each). The CDR3 totals 14 residues. Trimming removed 4 bases at V and 5 bases at J, with 14 bases between. Germline V CDR1 and CDR2: MGHDK, SYGVNS. The CDR3 sequence is CASSGRDQGETQYF. The DNA for the CDR3 is TGTGCCAGCAGTGGTCGGGACCAAGGGGAGACCCAGTACTTC.

In this sample, this clonotype turned up many times. The V and J genes are TRBV6-2 or TRBV6-3 and TRBJ2-7; D not certain. There are 11 residues in the CDR3. CDR1 and CDR2 (germline): MNHEY, SVGEGT. Trimming shortened V by 4 bases and J by 4 bases, and 5 bases separated the two germline ends. CDR3 amino acids: CASSWAYEQYF. Written as DNA, the CDR3 is TGTGCCAGCAGTTGGGCGTACGAGCAGTACTTC.

J is TRBJ1-1 and V is TRBV11-3; 7 bases are shared with TRBD1. Germline V gene data show CDR1 as SGHNT and CDR2 as YENEEA. This CDR3 comprises 14 residues. J was trimmed by 7 bases and V by 2 bases; bases with no gene match: 7. CDR3 nucleotides: TGTGCCAGCAGCTTAAACAGGGGAGAGGGTGAAGCTTTCTTT. Protein: CASSLNRGEGEAFF.

This chain connects TRBV5-1 to TRBJ2-3, with 8 nucleotides matching TRBD2. The CDR3 runs to 15 residues. The ends lost 1 base at V and 3 bases at J; junction bases unmatched: 4. Germline V gene sequence: CDR1 SGHRS, CDR2 YFSETQ. CDR3 sequence: CASSLMRGATDTQYF. The CDR3 DNA reads TGCGCCAGCAGCTTGATGCGGGGGGCGACAGATACGCAGTATTTT.

The CDR3 is CASSYGGGGATDTQYF. The CDR3, as DNA: TGTGCCAGCAGCTATGGTGGCGGGGGGGCTACAGATACGCAGTATTTT. The rearrangement links TRBV7-2 to TRBJ2-3; 9 bases are a match to TRBD2. CDR3 length: 16 residues. The germline V gene has CDR1 SGHTA and CDR2 FQGNSA. Unmatched junction bases numbered 8, after V lost 4 bases and J lost 3 bases.

V is TRBV18 and J is TRBJ2-5, with 9 bases aligning to TRBD2. The V and J ends lost 3 bases and 5 bases, in that order; junction bases with no gene match: 7. This CDR3 spans 15 amino acids. Germline values: CDR1 KGHSH, CDR2 LQKENI. The CDR3 region is CASSPMSSGAETQYF. The CDR3, as DNA: TGTGCCAGCTCACCTATGTCTAGCGGGGCGGAGACCCAGTACTTC.

The chain links TRBV30 to TRBJ2-5, with 11 nucleotides matching TRBD2. V dropped 0 bases and J dropped 10; count of bases not matched to a gene: 10. This CDR3 has 15 residues. Germline V CDR1 and CDR2: GTSNPN, SVGIG (reference sequence). CDR3 in DNA: TGTGCCTGGAGTGTCAGGACTAGCGGGCCAAGAGACCAGTACTTC. Its protein product is CAWSVRTSGPRDQYF. The full variable domain, with the rest looked up from reference TRBV30 and TRBJ2-5, is SQTIHQWPATLVQPVGSPLSLECTVEGTSNPNLYWYRQAAGRGLQLLFYSVGIGQISSEVPQNLSASRPQDRQFILSSKKLLLSDSGFYLCAWSVRTSGPRDQYFGPGTRLLVL.

The table lists this clonotype with a few counts. The chain is built from TRBV28 and TRBJ2-3, with a possible D match to TRBD2 (7 bases). Trimming pared 4 bases from V and 6 bases from J, leaving 20 bases between. Germline-derived CDR1 and CDR2 are MDHEN and SYDVKM. The CDR3 is made up of 16 amino acids. The CDR3 here is CASSSAGAWGMDTQYF. The CDR3 DNA reads as TGTGCCAGCAGTTCTGCGGGGGCCTGGGGGATGGATACGCAGTATTTT.

The V and J genes are TRBV6-2 or TRBV6-3 and TRBJ2-7; D is perhaps TRBD2 (6 bases). The CDR3 runs to 16 residues. The germline CDR1 and CDR2 sequences are MNHEY and SVGEGT. The CDR3 sequence: CASSYSRTIGNYEPYV. In nucleotides, the CDR3 is TGTGCCAGCAGTTACTCCCGGACTATTGGGAACTACGAGCCGTACGTC.

This clonotype was observed a few times. This rearrangement joins TRBV12-3 or TRBV12-4 to TRBJ1-2, with D tentatively TRBD1 (5 bases). The V end was cut by 6 bases, the J end by 5 bases, with 19 bases between. The CDR3 length is 15 residues. The CDR3 nucleotides are TGTGCCAGCAGCCGGGGCCCGGAGGGGTTGTATGGCTACACCTTC. It yields the protein CASSRGPEGLYGYTF.

There are a few counts of this clonotype. The chain combines TRBV9 with TRBJ1-2; 9 positions agree with TRBD1. CDR1 and CDR2 (germline): SGDLS, YYNGEE. V shed 3 bases, J shed 8 bases, and the junction held 23 bases outside the gene matches. CDR3 length: 19 amino acids. The CDR3 bases are TGTGCCAGCAGCGGAGGGCAAGGTGTTCTCCGGGACAGGGTAGACGGCTACACCTTC. Its protein product is CASSGGQGVLRDRVDGYTF.

The gene calls are TRBV5-1 and TRBJ2-3, with D possibly matching TRBD2 (6 bases). V lost 1 base and J 4 bases, leaving 10 bases between the germline ends. CDR1 is SGHRS and CDR2 is YFSETQ in the germline V gene. There are 14 residues in the CDR3. CDR3 sequence: CASSLPQRADTQYF. The CDR3, as DNA: TGCGCCAGCAGCTTGCCCCAGCGGGCAGATACGCAGTATTTT.

The chain employs TRBV6-2 or TRBV6-3 and TRBJ1-6; the D is unclear. Trimming left V 7 bases short and J 6 bases short, with 16 bases between. CDR3 length: 15 residues. Per germline, CDR1 MNHEY and CDR2 SVGEGT. CDR3 in amino acids: CASTDDGDLNSPLHF. CDR3 nucleotides: TGTGCCAGCACCGACGACGGAGACCTTAATTCACCCCTCCACTTT.

The V and J genes are TRBV30 and TRBJ2-7, with unresolved D. The CDR3 is 12 residues long. V was clipped by 3 bases and J by 0 bases, with 6 bases between them. Germline V lookup: CDR1 GTSNPN, CDR2 SVGIG (reference sequence). The CDR3 sequence: CAWSLSSYEQYF. CDR3 in DNA: TGTGCCTGGAGCCTGAGCTCCTACGAGCAGTACTTC.

The chain is built from TRBV4-1 and TRBJ2-5, with 9 bases aligning to TRBD2. Germline CDR1 is MGHRA and CDR2 is YSYEKL. This CDR3 spans 17 amino acids. Germline trimming cut 1 base from V and 2 bases from J; bases unmatched to any gene: 8. The chain's CDR3 is CASSQGSGGPIQETQYF. The DNA for the CDR3 is TGCGCCAGCAGCCAAGGCAGCGGGGGGCCGATTCAAGAGACCCAGTACTTC.

This clonotype was counted a few times. The rearrangement links TRBV7-8 to TRBJ1-6; a weak D match, TRBD1 (5 bases). The CDR3 loop spans 13 amino acids. CDR1 is SGHVS, CDR2 FQNEAQ, per germline. Trimming took off 2 bases at V and 14 bases at J, with 13 bases between the two ends. CDR3: CASSLQARVALHF. DNA of the CDR3: TGTGCCAGCAGCTTACAGGCCAGGGTTGCCCTCCACTTT.

This clonotype was detected many times. This rearrangement joins TRBV29-1 to TRBJ1-5; 7 nucleotides match TRBD1. The CDR3 runs to 14 residues. The ends lost 5 bases at V and 2 bases at J; junction bases unmatched: 6. Germline V CDR1 and CDR2: SQVTM, ANQGSEA. The CDR3 DNA reads as TGCAGCGTTACAGGGGCGACGGGCAATCAGCCCCAGCATTTT. Protein sequence: CSVTGATGNQPQHF.

This clonotype was observed a few times. The gene calls are TRBV7-9 and TRBJ2-1; D might be TRBD1 or TRBD2, each matching 6 bases. Trimming took 5 bases from V and 4 from J, leaving 18 bases between them. Germline CDR1 reads SEHNR; CDR2 reads FQNEAQ (reference sequence). This CDR3 spans 16 amino acids. In DNA form, the CDR3 reads TGTGCCAGCAGCCTAAAGGGGGGCGGACCTTACAATGAGCAGTTCTTC. Protein: CASSLKGGGPYNEQFF.

This clonotype was seen more than once but under ten times. The V call is TRBV7-8, the J call TRBJ1-2, with 7 bases aligning to TRBD1. Trimming took 5 bases from V and 3 from J; bases not matched to a gene: 12. Germline assignment: CDR1 SGHVS and CDR2 FQNEAQ. The CDR3 spans 16 residues. The CDR3 nucleotides are TGTGCCAGCAGCCTTTATCATACAGGGGAGGACTATGGCTACACCTTC. Encoded protein: CASSLYHTGEDYGYTF.

On this clonotype: A read error may produce the germline difference seen at one junction end. This sequence joins TRBV4-3 and TRBJ2-6; 7 nucleotides agree with TRBD1. CDR1 is LGHNA and CDR2 is YSLEER in the germline V gene. This CDR3 spans 15 amino acids. The CDR3 nucleotides read TGCGCCAGCAACCAAGGGGGCGGTGGGGCCAACGTCCTGACTTTC. It translates to CASNQGGGGANVLTF.